These T cell receptor beta chains were read from a single sample in a study of blood T cell repertoires in COVID-19. Only in-frame clones appear in the TCRdb table, and some are missing; sequencing was by immunoSEQ multiplex PCR. The sample includes roughly 98,000 clones, around four fifths of them seen just once. Sequenced material: peripheral blood. Source of these receptors: a woman between 65 and 79 years old with active or convalescent COVID-19. Both conserved end residues are part of each CDR3. The D gene is left open where the match is weak. Some rows have no size entry. The others give once, few or many, or a class for an expanded clone.

v_call	d_call	j_call	clone_size	cdr3_aa	cdr3_nt
TRBV5-8	NA	TRBJ2-3	NA	CASSQGLASTDTQYF	TGTGCCAGCAGCCAGGGACTGGCCAGCACAGATACGCAGTATTTT
TRBV5-4	NA	TRBJ2-1	NA	CASSLQGTYNEQFF	TGTGCCAGCAGCTTGCAGGGAACCTACAATGAGCAGTTCTTC
TRBV7-2	TRBD1	TRBJ2-6	NA	CASSEAGTGAAGGANVLTF	TGTGCCAGCAGCGAAGCCGGGACAGGGGCGGCGGGTGGGGCCAACGTCCTGACTTTC
TRBV18	TRBD1	TRBJ1-1	NA	CASSPGQGRKPEAFF	TGTGCCAGCTCACCAGGACAGGGGAGGAAACCTGAAGCTTTCTTT
TRBV5-5	TRBD1	TRBJ1-2	few	CASSSGQGHYGYTF	TGTGCCAGCAGCTCAGGACAGGGGCACTATGGCTACACCTTC
TRBV7-9	NA	TRBJ1-4	NA	CASSLEHEKLFF	TGTGCCAGCAGCTTAGAGCACGAAAAACTGTTTTTT
TRBV6-6	TRBD2	TRBJ2-3	NA	CASSYSPSGGTDTQYF	TGTGCCAGCAGTTACTCGCCTAGCGGGGGCACAGATACGCAGTATTTT
TRBV5-1	TRBD1	TRBJ1-1	NA	CASSGGQGVAEAFF	TGCGCCAGCAGCGGGGGACAGGGGGTGGCTGAAGCTTTCTTT
TRBV5-6	NA	TRBJ2-3	NA	CASSLGGHTDTQYF	TGTGCCAGCAGCTTGGGGGGACACACAGATACGCAGTATTTT
TRBV5-4	NA	TRBJ2-5	NA	CASSAAGSQETQYF	TGTGCCAGCAGCGCCGCGGGTTCCCAAGAGACCCAGTACTTC
TRBV6-2/TRBV6-3	TRBD1	TRBJ1-1	few	CASSYPRTGRTEAFF	TGTGCCAGCAGTTACCCCCGGACAGGACGGACTGAAGCTTTCTTT
TRBV5-4	NA	TRBJ2-1	NA	CASSLPKVGRGEQFF	TGTGCCAGCAGCCTCCCCAAAGTTGGGCGGGGAGAGCAGTTCTTC
TRBV7-2	NA	TRBJ2-1	NA	CASSLAGSYNEQFF	TGTGCCAGCAGCTTAGCTGGCAGCTACAATGAGCAGTTCTTC
TRBV12-3/TRBV12-4	TRBD2	TRBJ2-1	NA	CASILAGGNEQFF	TGTGCCAGCATTCTAGCGGGGGGCAATGAGCAGTTCTTC
TRBV5-8	NA	TRBJ1-2	NA	CASSQGGAADTYYGYTF	TGTGCCAGCTCTCAGGGTGGGGCAGCCGATACATACTATGGCTACACCTTC
TRBV5-1	NA	TRBJ2-7	NA	CASSLEGGEDEQYF	TGCGCCAGCAGCTTGGAAGGGGGTGAGGACGAGCAGTACTTC
TRBV5-1	TRBD2	TRBJ2-1	NA	CASTEVSGGPVEQFF	TGCGCCAGCACCGAGGTCTCGGGGGGGCCGGTGGAGCAGTTCTTC
TRBV18	TRBD1	TRBJ1-1	once	CASSSTGPPTEAFF	TGTGCCAGCTCGTCGACAGGGCCTCCCACTGAAGCTTTCTTT
TRBV2	TRBD1	TRBJ1-4	NA	CASSQQRTGLTEKLFF	TGTGCCAGCAGTCAGCAAAGGACAGGGCTTACTGAAAAACTGTTTTTT
TRBV7-8	NA	TRBJ2-7	NA	CASSLEDSREQYF	TGTGCCAGCAGCTTAGAGGACAGTAGGGAGCAGTACTTC
TRBV4-1	NA	TRBJ2-6	NA	CASSPWRGRAWANVLTF	TGCGCCAGCAGCCCCTGGAGGGGGCGGGCCTGGGCCAACGTCCTGACTTTC
TRBV18	NA	TRBJ1-1	NA	CASSLLGGNTEAFF	TGTGCCAGCTCACTCTTGGGAGGGAACACTGAAGCTTTCTTT
TRBV6-5	TRBD1	TRBJ1-6	NA	CASMTGNSPLHF	TGTGCCAGCATGACAGGGAATTCACCCCTCCACTTT
TRBV10-3	TRBD1	TRBJ1-2	NA	CAITGQGSYGYTF	TGTGCCATCACCGGACAGGGCTCCTATGGCTACACCTTC
TRBV7-2	TRBD1	TRBJ2-2	NA	CASSFADRGRNTGELFF	TGTGCCAGCAGCTTCGCAGACAGGGGGCGGAACACCGGGGAGCTGTTTTTT
TRBV10-3	TRBD1	TRBJ1-6	NA	CAVAGTDNSPLHF	TGTGCCGTGGCCGGGACAGACAATTCACCCCTCCACTTT
TRBV11-2	TRBD1	TRBJ1-2	NA	CASSLGQGGGYGYTF	TGTGCCAGCAGCTTAGGCCAGGGGGGAGGCTATGGCTACACCTTC
TRBV6-1	TRBD1	TRBJ1-6	once	CASSDRGQRSYNSPLHF	TGTGCCAGCAGTGATAGGGGACAGAGGTCTTATAATTCACCCCTCCACTTT
TRBV25-1	NA	TRBJ2-5	NA	CASSDLSGRETQYF	TGTGCCAGCAGTGACCTCTCCGGGAGAGAGACCCAGTACTTC
TRBV10-2	NA	TRBJ1-2	NA	CATRNRENYGYTF	TGCGCCACCCGTAACCGGGAGAACTATGGCTACACCTTC
TRBV21-1	NA	TRBJ1-4	NA	CASGFTGGSNEKLFF	TGTGCCAGCGGCTTTACAGGTGGATCTAATGAAAAACTGTTTTTT
TRBV5-1	NA	TRBJ2-2	NA	CASSFGTSGELFF	TGCGCCAGCAGCTTCGGGACATCCGGGGAGCTGTTTTTT
TRBV5-1	NA	TRBJ1-1	NA	CASSRTGTRNTEAFF	TGCGCCAGCAGCCGTACCGGGACACGGAACACTGAAGCTTTCTTT
TRBV6-2/TRBV6-3	NA	TRBJ2-7	NA	CASSQRDEQYF	TGTGCCAGCAGTCAGCGGGACGAGCAGTACTTC
TRBV2	NA	TRBJ1-1	NA	CASSGGGWNTEAFF	TGTGCCAGCAGTGGAGGGGGATGGAACACTGAAGCTTTCTTT
TRBV7-6	TRBD1	TRBJ1-1	NA	CASGQGAMAFF	TGTGCCAGCGGACAGGGGGCAATGGCTTTCTTT
TRBV7-8	NA	TRBJ1-3	NA	CASSLQGSGNTIYF	TGTGCCAGCAGCTTACAGGGCTCTGGAAACACCATATATTTT
TRBV28	TRBD1	TRBJ2-7	NA	CASSHGTGVNEQYF	TGTGCCAGCAGCCATGGGACAGGGGTTAACGAGCAGTACTTC
TRBV28	TRBD1	TRBJ1-4	NA	CASIPGQGYKSNEKLFF	TGTGCCAGCATTCCGGGACAGGGGTACAAAAGTAATGAAAAACTGTTTTTT
TRBV10-2	NA	TRBJ1-2	few	CASSSNRVVGYTF	TGCGCCAGCAGTTCTAACAGGGTGGTTGGCTACACCTTC